This T cell receptor (beta chain) was obtained from a study of beta chain features in type 1 diabetes (dated by TCRdb to the late 2010s). As for the study more broadly: Mean age, gender distribution, total cell number and subset yield were not different between patients and healthy donors. A total of about 100,000,000 sorted cells were examined across all samples, and RNA yield correlated strongly with the number of cells per subset. In the study, recently diagnosed type 1 diabetes patients and matched healthy donors were compared on the TCRB repertoires of their sorted circulating CD4+ T cell subsets. Regulatory and stem cell-like memory subsets were isolated from only 8 patients and roughly 8 healthy donors, whereas naive and central memory subsets came from all 30 or so donors. Overall study outcomes, separate from this receptor: In all four CD4+ subsets, TCRB CDR3 length was moderately but significantly shorter in type 1 diabetes patients. Fewer insertions and more nucleotide deletions at VDJ recombination sites were observed in patients with type 1 diabetes, implying thymic rearrangement abnormalities. Because cDNA was sequenced instead of genomic DNA, activated cells with high expression could be over-represented, although the groups did not differ in activation or CD3 levels. The naive, central memory and regulatory TCRB repertoires appeared to resemble one another more closely among patients than among healthy donors. Shorter templates might have been favored by PCR, but patient and control samples were amplified and corrected together, so both groups would have been affected equally by any skew. Because small numbers of individuals were included in the HLA sub-analyses, any influence of HLA type on TCRB rearrangement was left unresolved.

The entire amount of isolated RNA was reverse transcribed using the High Capacity cDNA Reverse Transcription Kit, so the sequenced TCRB transcripts were expressed ones. Deep immunoSEQ sequencing was performed on naive, central memory and regulatory T cell samples, with an average of roughly 3.6 million total reads per sample. Sorted cells were lysed in RLT buffer, and RNA was extracted using DNase-treated RNeasy Micro or Mini kits according to cell number. Each cell subset was processed separately to prevent cross-contamination, with patient and healthy donor samples processed together. The immunoSEQ multiplex PCR was used to amplify TCRB sequences from cDNA, yielding 87-bp fragments that span the CDR3 region. The amplicons were sequenced using the Illumina HiSeq platform. On the authors' methods: PCR bias was corrected computationally using synthetic template baselines, and reads within Hamming distance 2 were collapsed, with unmergeable singletons discarded. Reads were aligned against IMGT so that V, D and J genes, CDR3 length and insertions or deletions at six rearrangement sites could be assigned. Clonotype counts were normalized to sorted cell number within each subset before computing true diversity and Gini coefficients with the tcR R package. The overlap coefficient, calculated on TCRB nucleotide sequences, was used to quantify repertoire sharing. As a proxy for the pre-selection repertoire, out-of-frame TCRB sequences from naive cells were analyzed. The table was pulled from immuneACCESS by TCRdb, which kept in-frame rearrangements only. Such tables lose some clones; where checked, under half of the loss comes from unresolved V genes, and the rest has no known cause. V, J and clone size derive from that table, while D and trimming were established from the DNA sequence. The sample table records some 410,000 clones; more than 9.5% of these occur just once. The top ten clonotypes cover 0.045% to 0.05% of the sample.

A single peripheral blood draw of about 116 mL on average was collected from each donor into heparinised tubes. Naive, central memory, regulatory and stem cell-like memory CD4+ T cells were sorted on a BD FACSAria II using a panel including CD45RO, CCR7, CD25, CD127, CD95 and CD27. Every sorted population had a purity above 98%. PBMCs were isolated immediately by Lymphoprep density gradient centrifugation and stained directly without culture. So that batch effects would be minimized, each experiment stained and sorted samples in pairs, pairing one healthy donor with one patient. This clone was observed a handful of times. Its antigen specificity is not known. No base quality information exists; no much larger clone differs at one position. The CDR3 sequence holds 12 residues, the cysteine and phenylalanine included. The sequence is cut down to CDR3 DNA, 36 bases in frame from base 1. Trimming takes 4 bases from V and 8 bases from J, and the germline ends sit 9 bases apart. Sequences SGHRS (CDR1) and YFSETQ (CDR2) are obtained from the germline V gene.

Sequencing used naive CD4+ T cells from blood. Reading the label with the study, this specimen's cell subset or site is: true naive CD4+ T cells. The chain is made from TRBV5-1 and TRBJ2-2, with the identity of the D gene unclear. The receptor was derived from a young woman in good health. CDR3 protein: CASSRSGGELFF. The DNA is TGCGCCAGCAGCCGCTCCGGGGGGGAGCTGTTTTTT.